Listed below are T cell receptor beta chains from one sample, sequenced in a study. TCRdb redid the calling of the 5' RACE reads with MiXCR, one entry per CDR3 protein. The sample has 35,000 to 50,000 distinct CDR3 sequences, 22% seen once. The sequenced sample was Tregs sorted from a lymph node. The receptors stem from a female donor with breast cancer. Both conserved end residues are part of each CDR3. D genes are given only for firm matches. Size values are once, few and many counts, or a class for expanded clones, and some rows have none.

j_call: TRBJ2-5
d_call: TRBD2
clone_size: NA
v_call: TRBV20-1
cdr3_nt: TGCAGTGCTAGAGATGGGAGGGCCGTGGAAGAGACCCAGTACTTC
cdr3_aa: CSARDGRAVEETQYF

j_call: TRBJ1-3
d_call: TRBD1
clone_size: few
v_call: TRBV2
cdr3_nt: TGTACCAGCAGCCTGGACAGGGGGGGTGACACCATATATTTT
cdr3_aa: CTSSLDRGGDTIYF

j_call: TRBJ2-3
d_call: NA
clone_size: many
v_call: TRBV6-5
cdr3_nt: TGTGCCAGCAGTAAACTAGCCCGCACAGATACGCAGTATTTT
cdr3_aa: CASSKLARTDTQYF

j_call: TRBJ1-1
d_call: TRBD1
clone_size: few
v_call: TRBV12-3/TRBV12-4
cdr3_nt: TGTGCCAGCAGGACAGGGGTGAATGAAGCTTTCTTT
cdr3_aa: CASRTGVNEAFF

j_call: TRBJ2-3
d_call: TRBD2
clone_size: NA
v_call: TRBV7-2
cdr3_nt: TGTGCCAGCAGCTATGGGGGGGATCGCAGGGATACGAAGTATTTT
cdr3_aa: CASSYGGDRRDTKYF

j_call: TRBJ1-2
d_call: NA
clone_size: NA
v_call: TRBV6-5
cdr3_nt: TGTGCCAGCGGTTACGCCTGGCAGGGCAATACCTATGGCTACACCTTC
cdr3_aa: CASGYAWQGNTYGYTF

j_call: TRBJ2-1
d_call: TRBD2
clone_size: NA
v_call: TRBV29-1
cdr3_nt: TGCAGCGTCGTGGCGGGAGCCATGTACAATGAGCAGTTCTTC
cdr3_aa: CSVVAGAMYNEQFF

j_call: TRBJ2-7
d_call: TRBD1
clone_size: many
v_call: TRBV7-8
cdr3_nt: TGTGCCAGCAGCCCAGGGACAGAATACTCCTACGAGCAGTACTTC
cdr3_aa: CASSPGTEYSYEQYF

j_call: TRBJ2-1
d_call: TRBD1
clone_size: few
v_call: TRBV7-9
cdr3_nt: TGTGCCAGCAGCTCACACGACAGGGGCGGAAGCTCCTACAATGAGCAGTTCTTC
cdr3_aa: CASSSHDRGGSSYNEQFF

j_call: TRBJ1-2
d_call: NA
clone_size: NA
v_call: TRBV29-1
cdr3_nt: TGCAGCGTAAATCCCAAGGGGCAATCTCGGTTCTATGGCTACACCTTC
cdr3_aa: CSVNPKGQSRFYGYTF

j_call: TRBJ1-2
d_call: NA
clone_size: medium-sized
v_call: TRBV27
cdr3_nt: TGTGCCAGCAGTTTACAGCTGGGGGGCGCGGGTGGCTACACCTTC
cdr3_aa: CASSLQLGGAGGYTF

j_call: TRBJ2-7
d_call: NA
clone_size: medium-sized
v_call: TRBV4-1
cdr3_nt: TGCGCCAGCAGCCAAGAAGGTACTCCCGCCTACGAGCAGTACTTC
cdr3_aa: CASSQEGTPAYEQYF

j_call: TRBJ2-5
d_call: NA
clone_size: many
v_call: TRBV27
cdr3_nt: TGTGCCAGCAGTACCGACAGAAAAGCACAAGAGACCCAGTACTTC
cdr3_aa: CASSTDRKAQETQYF

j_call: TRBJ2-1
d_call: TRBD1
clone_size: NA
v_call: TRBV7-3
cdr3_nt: TGTGCCAGCAGCTTAAGACAGGGCGTATACAATGAGCAGTTCTTC
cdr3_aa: CASSLRQGVYNEQFF

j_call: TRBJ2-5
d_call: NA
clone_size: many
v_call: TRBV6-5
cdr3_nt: TGTGCCAGCAGTCCTAGGACAACGGGTCAAGAGACCCAGTACTTC
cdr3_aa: CASSPRTTGQETQYF

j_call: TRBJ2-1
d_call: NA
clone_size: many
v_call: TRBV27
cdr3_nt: TGTGCCAGCAGCCCTATCGGGGACAATGAGCAGTTCTTC
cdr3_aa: CASSPIGDNEQFF

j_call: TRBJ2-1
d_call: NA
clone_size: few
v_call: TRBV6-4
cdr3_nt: TGTGCCAGCAGTGACTCAGGGGACGGTTACAATGAGCAGTTCTTC
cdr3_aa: CASSDSGDGYNEQFF

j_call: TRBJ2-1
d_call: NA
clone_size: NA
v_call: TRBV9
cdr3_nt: TGTGCCAGCTCGTACTATAACAATGAGCAGTTCTTC
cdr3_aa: CASSYYNNEQFF

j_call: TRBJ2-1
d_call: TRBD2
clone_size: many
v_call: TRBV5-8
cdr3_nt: TGTGCCAGCAGCTTGGGTGGGAGGGCCCTCTCCTACAATGAGCAGTTCTTC
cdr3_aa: CASSLGGRALSYNEQFF

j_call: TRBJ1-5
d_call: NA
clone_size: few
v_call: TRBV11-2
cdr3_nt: TGTGCCAGCAGCTTAGATCCAGGGGATCCCAATCAGCCCCAGCATTTT
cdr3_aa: CASSLDPGDPNQPQHF

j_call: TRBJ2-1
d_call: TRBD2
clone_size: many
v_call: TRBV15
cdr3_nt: TGTGCCACCAGCAGAGGGACAGCCGTAGCGGGAGAGTCCTACAATGAGCAGTTCTTC
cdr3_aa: CATSRGTAVAGESYNEQFF

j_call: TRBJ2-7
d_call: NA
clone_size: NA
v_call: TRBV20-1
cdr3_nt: TGCAGTGCTAGAGATTCACCCAACTCCTACGAGCAGTACTTC
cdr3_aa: CSARDSPNSYEQYF

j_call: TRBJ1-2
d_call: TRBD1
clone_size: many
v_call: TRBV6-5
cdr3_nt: TGTGCCAGCAGACTTCTGGACAGGTACACCTTC
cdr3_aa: CASRLLDRYTF

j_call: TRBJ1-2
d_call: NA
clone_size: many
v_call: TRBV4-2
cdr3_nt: TGTGCCAGCAGCCAAGGGTTTCGGGATGGCTACACCTTC
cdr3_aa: CASSQGFRDGYTF

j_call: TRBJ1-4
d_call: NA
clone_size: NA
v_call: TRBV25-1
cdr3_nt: TGTGCCAGCAGTCGGTCTCCATGGGGGATTAATGAAAAACTGTTTTTT
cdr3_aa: CASSRSPWGINEKLFF

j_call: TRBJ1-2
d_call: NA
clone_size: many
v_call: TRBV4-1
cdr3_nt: TGCGCCAGCAGCCAAGTCGGGATCTTAACCGATCGCCTCGGCTACACCTTC
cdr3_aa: CASSQVGILTDRLGYTF

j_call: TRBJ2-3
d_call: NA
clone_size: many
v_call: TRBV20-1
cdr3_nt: TGCAGTGCTCCCCGCCTAGAGGAGGATGGTACGCAGTATTTT
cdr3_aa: CSAPRLEEDGTQYF

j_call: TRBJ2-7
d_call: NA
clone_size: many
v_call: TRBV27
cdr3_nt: TGTGCCAGCAGTGGGGCAACGGGGGACAGCTCCTACGAGCAGTACTTC
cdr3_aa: CASSGATGDSSYEQYF

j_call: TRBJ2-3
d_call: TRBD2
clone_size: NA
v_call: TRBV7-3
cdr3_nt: TGTGCCAGCAGCCCAAATGTCGGGAGGGCGGATACGCAGTATTTT
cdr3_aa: CASSPNVGRADTQYF

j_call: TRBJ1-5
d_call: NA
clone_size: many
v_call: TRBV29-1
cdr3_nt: TGCAGCGTTGAACTGGGGGACAATCAGCCCCAGCATTTT
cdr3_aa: CSVELGDNQPQHF

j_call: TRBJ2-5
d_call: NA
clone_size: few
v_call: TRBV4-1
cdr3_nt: TGCGCCAGCAGCCAAGAGGGAGAGACCCAGTACTTC
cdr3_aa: CASSQEGETQYF

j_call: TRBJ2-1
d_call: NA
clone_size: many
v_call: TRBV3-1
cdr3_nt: TGTGCCAGCAGCCAAGATTACGGGTTAGGGCAGTTCTTC
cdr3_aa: CASSQDYGLGQFF

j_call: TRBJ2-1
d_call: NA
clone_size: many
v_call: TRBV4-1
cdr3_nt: TGCGCCAGCAGCACCCGGGACGGACTCGCCAATGAGCAGTTCTTC
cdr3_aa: CASSTRDGLANEQFF

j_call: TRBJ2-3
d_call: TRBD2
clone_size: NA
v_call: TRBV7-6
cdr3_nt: TGTGCCAGCAGCCATGTTGAGCGGGAGGGCACGAAGCGGTCCAATACGCAGTATTTT
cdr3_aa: CASSHVEREGTKRSNTQYF

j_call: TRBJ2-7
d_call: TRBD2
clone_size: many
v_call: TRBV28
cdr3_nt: TGTGCCAGCCGACTAGCGGGAGACCACGAGCAGTACTTC
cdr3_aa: CASRLAGDHEQYF

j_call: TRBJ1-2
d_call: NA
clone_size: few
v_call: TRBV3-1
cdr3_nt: TGTGCCAGCAGCCGTGGACAGACCTATGGCTACACCTTC
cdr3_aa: CASSRGQTYGYTF

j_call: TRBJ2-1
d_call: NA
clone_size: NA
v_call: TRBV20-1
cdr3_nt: TGCAGTGCTAGAGTTCCAGCGTTCAATGAGCAGTTCTTC
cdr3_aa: CSARVPAFNEQFF

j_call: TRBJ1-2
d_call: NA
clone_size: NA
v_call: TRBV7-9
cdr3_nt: TGTGCCAGCAGCTTTTTCGGGACGGGCGGCTACACCTTC
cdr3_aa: CASSFFGTGGYTF

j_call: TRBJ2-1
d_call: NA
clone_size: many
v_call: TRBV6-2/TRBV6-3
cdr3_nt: TGTGCCAGCAGTATTCCTAGGGATGAGCAGTTCTTC
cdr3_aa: CASSIPRDEQFF

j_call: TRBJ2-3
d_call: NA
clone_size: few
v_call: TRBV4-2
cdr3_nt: TGTGCCAGCAGCCAACCCCGGGGCAACACAGATACGCAGTATTTT
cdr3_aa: CASSQPRGNTDTQYF

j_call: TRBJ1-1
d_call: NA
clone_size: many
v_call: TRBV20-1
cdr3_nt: TGCAGTGCTAGAGATGATCGGACTGGGAATGAAGCTTTCTTT
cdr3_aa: CSARDDRTGNEAFF

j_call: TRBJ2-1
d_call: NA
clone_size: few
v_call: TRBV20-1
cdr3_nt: TGCAGTGCTAGAGATCAGGGCCTACATCCCTACAATGAGCAGTTCTTC
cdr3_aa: CSARDQGLHPYNEQFF

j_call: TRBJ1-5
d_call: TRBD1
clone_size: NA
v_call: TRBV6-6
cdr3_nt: TGTGCCAGCAGCCCACAGGGGGAGAATCAGCCCCAGCATTTT
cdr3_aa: CASSPQGENQPQHF

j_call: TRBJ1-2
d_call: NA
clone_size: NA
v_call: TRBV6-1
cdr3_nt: TGTGCCAGCAGTGAATCCGGAAACTATGGCTACACCTTC
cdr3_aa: CASSESGNYGYTF

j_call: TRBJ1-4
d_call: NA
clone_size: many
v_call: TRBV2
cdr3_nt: TGTGCCAGCAGTAACCGCATGTCTAATGAAAAACTGTTTTTT
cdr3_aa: CASSNRMSNEKLFF

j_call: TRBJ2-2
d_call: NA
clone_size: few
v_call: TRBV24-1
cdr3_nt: TGTGCCACCAGTGATTTGGCAAGGGCGGGCACCGGGGAGCTGTTTTTT
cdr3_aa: CATSDLARAGTGELFF

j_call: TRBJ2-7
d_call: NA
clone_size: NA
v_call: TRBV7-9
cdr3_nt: TGTGCCAGCAGCCTTATGTACGAGCAGTACTTC
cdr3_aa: CASSLMYEQYF

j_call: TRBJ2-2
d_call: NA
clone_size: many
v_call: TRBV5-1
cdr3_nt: TGCGCCAGCAGCTTGGAGGGTTATACCGGGGAGCTGTTTTTT
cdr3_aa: CASSLEGYTGELFF

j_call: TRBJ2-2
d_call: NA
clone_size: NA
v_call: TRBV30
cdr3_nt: TGTGCCTGGAGTGTACTAGGGACCGGGGAGCTGTTTTTT
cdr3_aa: CAWSVLGTGELFF

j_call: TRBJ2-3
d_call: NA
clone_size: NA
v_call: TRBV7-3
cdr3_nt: TGTGCCAGCAGCTCCCGGGACGGCCAGGGGACGCAGTATTTT
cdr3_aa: CASSSRDGQGTQYF

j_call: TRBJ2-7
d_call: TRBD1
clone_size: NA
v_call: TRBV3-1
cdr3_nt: TGTGCCAGCAGCCATACAGGGGCCCGCTACGAGCAGTACTTC
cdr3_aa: CASSHTGARYEQYF

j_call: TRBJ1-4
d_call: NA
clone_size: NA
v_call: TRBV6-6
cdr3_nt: TGTGCCAGCAGTTCCGCCGGGACGAGGACTAATGAAAAACTGTTTTTT
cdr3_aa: CASSSAGTRTNEKLFF

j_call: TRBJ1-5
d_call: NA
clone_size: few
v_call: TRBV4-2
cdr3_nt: TGTGCCAGCAGCCAAACCAGAAGAGGGGTCGGTCAGCCCCAGCATTTT
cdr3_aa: CASSQTRRGVGQPQHF

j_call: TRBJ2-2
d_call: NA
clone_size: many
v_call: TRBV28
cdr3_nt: TGTGCCAGCAACCTGTTAGGGGAGGCCGGGGAGCTGTTTTTT
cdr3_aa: CASNLLGEAGELFF